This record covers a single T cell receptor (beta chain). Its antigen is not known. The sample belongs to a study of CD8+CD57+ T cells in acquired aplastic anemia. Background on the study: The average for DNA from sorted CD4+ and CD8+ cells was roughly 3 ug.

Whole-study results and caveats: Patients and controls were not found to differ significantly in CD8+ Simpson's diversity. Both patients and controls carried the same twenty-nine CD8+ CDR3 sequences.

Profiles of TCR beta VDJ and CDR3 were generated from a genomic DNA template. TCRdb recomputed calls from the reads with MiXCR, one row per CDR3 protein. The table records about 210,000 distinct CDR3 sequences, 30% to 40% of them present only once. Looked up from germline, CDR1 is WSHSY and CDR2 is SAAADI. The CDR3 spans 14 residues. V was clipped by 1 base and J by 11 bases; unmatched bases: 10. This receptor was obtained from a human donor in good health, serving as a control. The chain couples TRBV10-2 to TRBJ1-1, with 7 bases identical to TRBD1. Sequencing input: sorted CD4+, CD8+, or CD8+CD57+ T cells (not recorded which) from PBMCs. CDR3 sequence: CASSEWQGVSRAFF. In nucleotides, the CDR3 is TGCGCCAGCAGTGAGTGGCAGGGGGTGAGTCGGGCTTTCTTT.